The present TCR beta chain was sequenced within a study of molecular identifiers for immune sequencing clone quantification. On the study more broadly: Naive CD8 RNA (about 20,000 or 100,000 cells) was divided into five aliquots, with four sequenced. Study-wide results and limits: Beyond 20 RNA copies, clones held over 97% of effector molecules, compared with under 1% in naive cells. Detectable among roughly 1 million naive cells, according to reports, was Jurkat TCR RNA spiked in from one cell.

V was cut by 5 bases and J by 3 bases, with 16 bases left in between. This CDR3 spans 15 amino acids. From germline, CDR1 is MNHEY and CDR2 SVGAGI. The bulk TCR libraries were made with methods described before and with listed TCR primers. TCRdb reanalysed the PCR reads using MiXCR and keeps one entry per CDR3 protein. The profile shows a few hundred thousand distinct CDR3 sequences, about 22% of them singletons. This clonotype was detected many times. Its matching antigen is unknown. V gene TRBV6-5 combines with J gene TRBJ2-5, with D maybe TRBD2 (6 bases). The source is a human donor in good health. Some libraries in this study had Jurkat cell RNA spiked in. Sequenced sample: naive CD8+ T cells from blood, with Jurkat cell RNA spiked in. Regarding subset: FACS-sorted CD8+CD4-CCR7+CD45RA+ naive T cells. As DNA, the CDR3 is TGTGCCAGCAGTCCCCTCGTTGGGGGGAAAGAGACCCAGTACTTC. It yields the protein CASSPLVGGKETQYF.